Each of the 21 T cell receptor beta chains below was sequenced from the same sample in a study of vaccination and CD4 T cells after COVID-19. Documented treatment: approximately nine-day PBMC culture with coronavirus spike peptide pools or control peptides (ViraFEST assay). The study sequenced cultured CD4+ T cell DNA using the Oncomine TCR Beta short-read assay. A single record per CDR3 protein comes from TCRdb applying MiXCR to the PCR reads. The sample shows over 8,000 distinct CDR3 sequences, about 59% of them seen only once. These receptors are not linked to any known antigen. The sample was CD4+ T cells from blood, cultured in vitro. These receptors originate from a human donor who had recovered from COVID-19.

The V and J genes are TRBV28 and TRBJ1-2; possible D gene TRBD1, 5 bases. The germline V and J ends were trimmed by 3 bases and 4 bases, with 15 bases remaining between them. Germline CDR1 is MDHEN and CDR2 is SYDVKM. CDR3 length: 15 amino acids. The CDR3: CASSFFQGVGYGYTF. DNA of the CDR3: TGTGCCAGCAGTTTCTTCCAGGGTGTGGGCTATGGCTACACCTTC.

CDR3: CASSPSGGSGNTIYF. CDR3 coding DNA: TGTGCCAGCAGCCCGAGCGGGGGGTCTGGAAACACCATATATTTT. The genes are TRBV27 and TRBJ1-3; D is possibly TRBD1 (5 bases). Trimming took 6 bases from V and 1 from J, leaving 13 bases between them. The CDR3 is 15 residues long. The germline V gene has CDR1 MNHEY and CDR2 SMNVEV (reference sequence).

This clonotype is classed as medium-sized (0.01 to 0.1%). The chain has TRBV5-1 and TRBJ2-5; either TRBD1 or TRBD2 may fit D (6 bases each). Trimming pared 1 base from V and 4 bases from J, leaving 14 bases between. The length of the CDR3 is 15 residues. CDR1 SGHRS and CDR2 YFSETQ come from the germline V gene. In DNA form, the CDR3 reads TGCGCCAGCAGCTTGCAACAGGGAGGAGTAGAGACCCAGTACTTC. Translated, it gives CASSLQQGGVETQYF.

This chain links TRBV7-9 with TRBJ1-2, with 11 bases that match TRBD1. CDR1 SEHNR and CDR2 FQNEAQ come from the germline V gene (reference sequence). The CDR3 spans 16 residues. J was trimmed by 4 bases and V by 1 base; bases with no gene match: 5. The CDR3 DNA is TGTGCCAGCAGCTTAGGGGACAGGGGGTTTCTCTATGGCTACACCTTC. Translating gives CASSLGDRGFLYGYTF.

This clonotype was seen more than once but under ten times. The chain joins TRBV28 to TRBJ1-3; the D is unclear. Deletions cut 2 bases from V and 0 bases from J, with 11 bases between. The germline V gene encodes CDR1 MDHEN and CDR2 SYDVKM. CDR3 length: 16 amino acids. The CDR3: CASSLPLHGSGNTIYF. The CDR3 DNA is TGTGCCAGCAGTTTACCTTTACACGGCTCTGGAAACACCATATATTTT.

The CDR3 spells CSARKRNTEAFF. The CDR3 DNA sequence: TGCAGTGCCAGGAAGAGGAACACTGAAGCTTTCTTT. The chain combines TRBV20-1 with TRBJ1-1; D is unclear. This CDR3 has 12 amino acids. Germline CDR1 is DFQATT and CDR2 is SNEGSKA (reference sequence). Trimming cost V 6 bases and J 1 base, with 9 bases left between them.

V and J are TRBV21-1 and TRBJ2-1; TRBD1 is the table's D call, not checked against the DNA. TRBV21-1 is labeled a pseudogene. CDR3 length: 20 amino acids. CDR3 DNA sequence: TGTGCCAGCGCACGTACTCGATCGGACAGGGACCGCCCTTCCTACAATGAGCAGTTCTTC. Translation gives CASARTRSDRDRPSYNEQFF.

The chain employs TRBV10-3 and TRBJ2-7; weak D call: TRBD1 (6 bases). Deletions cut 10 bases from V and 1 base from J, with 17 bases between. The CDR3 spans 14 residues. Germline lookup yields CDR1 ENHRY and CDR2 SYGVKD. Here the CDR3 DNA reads TGTGCCACCCTACAGGGTCTTCTTTCCTACGAGCAGTACTTC. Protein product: CATLQGLLSYEQYF.

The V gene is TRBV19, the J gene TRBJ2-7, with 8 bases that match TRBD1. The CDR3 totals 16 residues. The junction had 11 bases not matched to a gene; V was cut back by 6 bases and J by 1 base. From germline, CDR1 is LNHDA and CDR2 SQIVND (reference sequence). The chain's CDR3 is CASRSLSGTGSYEQYF. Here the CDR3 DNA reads TGTGCCAGTAGGTCCCTTAGTGGGACAGGATCCTACGAGCAGTACTTC. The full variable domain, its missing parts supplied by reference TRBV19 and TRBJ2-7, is DGGITQSPKYLFRKEGQNVTLSCEQNLNHDAMYWYRQDPGQGLRLIYYSQIVNDFQKGDIAEGYSVSREKKESFPLTVTSAQKNPTAFYLCASRSLSGTGSYEQYFGPGTRLTVT.

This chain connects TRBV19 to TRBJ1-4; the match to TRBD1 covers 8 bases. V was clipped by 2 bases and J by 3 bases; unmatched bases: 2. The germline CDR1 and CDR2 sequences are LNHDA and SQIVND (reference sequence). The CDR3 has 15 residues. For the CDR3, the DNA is TGTGCCAGTAGTATAATGGGACAGGCTAATGAAAAACTGTTTTTT. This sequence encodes CASSIMGQANEKLFF.

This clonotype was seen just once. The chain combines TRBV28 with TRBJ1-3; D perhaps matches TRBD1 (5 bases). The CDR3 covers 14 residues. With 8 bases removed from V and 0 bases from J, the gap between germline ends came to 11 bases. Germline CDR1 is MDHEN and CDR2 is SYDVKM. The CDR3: CASVIGGSGNTIYF. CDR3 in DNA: TGTGCCAGCGTTATTGGGGGCTCTGGAAACACCATATATTTT.

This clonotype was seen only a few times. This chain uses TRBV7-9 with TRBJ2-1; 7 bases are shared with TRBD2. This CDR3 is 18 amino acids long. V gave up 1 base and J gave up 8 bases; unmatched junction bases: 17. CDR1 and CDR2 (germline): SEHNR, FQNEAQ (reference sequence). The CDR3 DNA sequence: TGTGCCAGCAGCTTAGTAATGGCTAGCGGTAAAAGTTGGGATGAGCAGTTCTTC. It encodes CASSLVMASGKSWDEQFF.

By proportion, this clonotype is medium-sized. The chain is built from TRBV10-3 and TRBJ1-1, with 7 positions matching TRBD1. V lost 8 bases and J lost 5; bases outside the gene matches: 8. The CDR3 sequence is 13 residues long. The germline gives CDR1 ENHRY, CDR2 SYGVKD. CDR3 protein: CAIHDREGTEAFF. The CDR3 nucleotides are TGTGCCATCCACGACAGGGAGGGGACTGAAGCTTTCTTT.

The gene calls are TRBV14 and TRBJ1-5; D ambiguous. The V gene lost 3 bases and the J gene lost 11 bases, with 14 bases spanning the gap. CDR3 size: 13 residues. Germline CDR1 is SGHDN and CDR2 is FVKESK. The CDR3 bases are TGTGCCAGCAGCCAGTCGAGGCGTCAAGCCCAGCATTTT. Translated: CASSQSRRQAQHF.

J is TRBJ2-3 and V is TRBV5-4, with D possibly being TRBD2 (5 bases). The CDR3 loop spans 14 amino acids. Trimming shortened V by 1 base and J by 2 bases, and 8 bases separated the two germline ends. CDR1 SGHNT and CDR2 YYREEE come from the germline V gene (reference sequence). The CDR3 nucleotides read TGTGCCAGCAGCTTGACTAGACCCACAGATACGCAGTATTTT. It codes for CASSLTRPTDTQYF. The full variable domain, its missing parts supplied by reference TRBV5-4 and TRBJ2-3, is ETGVTQSPTHLIKTRGQQVTLRCSSQSGHNTVSWYQQALGQGPQFIFQYYREEENGRGNFPPRFSGLQFPNYSSELNVNALELDDSALYLCASSLTRPTDTQYFGPGTRLTVL.

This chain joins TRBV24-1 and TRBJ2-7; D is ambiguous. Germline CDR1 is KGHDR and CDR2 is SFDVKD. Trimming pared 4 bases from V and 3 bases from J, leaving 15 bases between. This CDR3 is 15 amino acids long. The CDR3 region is CATSEAGDGDYEQYF. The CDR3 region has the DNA TGTGCCACCAGTGAGGCCGGAGACGGCGACTACGAGCAGTACTTC.

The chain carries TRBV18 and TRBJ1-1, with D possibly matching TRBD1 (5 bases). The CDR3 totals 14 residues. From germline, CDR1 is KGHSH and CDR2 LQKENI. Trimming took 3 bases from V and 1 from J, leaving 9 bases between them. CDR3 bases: TGTGCCAGCTCACCGGGGCTGGGGAACACTGAAGCTTTCTTT. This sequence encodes CASSPGLGNTEAFF.

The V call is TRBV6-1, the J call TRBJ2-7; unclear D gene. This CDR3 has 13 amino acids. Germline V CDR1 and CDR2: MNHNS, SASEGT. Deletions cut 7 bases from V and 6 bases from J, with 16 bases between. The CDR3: CASMRTAGGEQYF. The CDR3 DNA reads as TGTGCCAGCATGCGGACCGCCGGCGGCGAGCAGTACTTC.

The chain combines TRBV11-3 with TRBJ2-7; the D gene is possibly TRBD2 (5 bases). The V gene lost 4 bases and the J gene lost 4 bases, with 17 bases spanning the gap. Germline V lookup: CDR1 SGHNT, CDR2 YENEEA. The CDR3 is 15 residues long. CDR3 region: CASSYPGNSGYEQYF. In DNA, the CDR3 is TGTGCCAGCAGCTACCCCGGGAACTCCGGGTACGAGCAGTACTTC.

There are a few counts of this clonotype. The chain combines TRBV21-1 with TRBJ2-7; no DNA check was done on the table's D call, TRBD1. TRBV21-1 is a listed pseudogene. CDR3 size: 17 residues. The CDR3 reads CASDRTGRTRRAYEQYF. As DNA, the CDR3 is TGTGCCAGCGACCGGACAGGGCGAACCAGACGCGCTTACGAGCAGTACTTC.

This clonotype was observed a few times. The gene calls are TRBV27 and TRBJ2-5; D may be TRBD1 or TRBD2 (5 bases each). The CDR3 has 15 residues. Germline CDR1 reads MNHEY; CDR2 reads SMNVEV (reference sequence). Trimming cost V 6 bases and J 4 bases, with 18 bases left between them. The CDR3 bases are TGTGCCAGCAGCTCTCCGAACCGGGGCCTAGAGACCCAGTACTTC. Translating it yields CASSSPNRGLETQYF.